A single sample gave rise to the 26 T cell receptor beta chains below, sequenced in a study of shared clonotypes between healthy human individuals. Sequencing was performed with immunoSEQ multiplex PCR; in TCRdb, only in-frame clones are kept and a portion is missing. The table lists approximately 980,000 clones, approximately 80% of them singletons, with nearly 1.5% in the top ten. Source material: memory CD4+ T cells sorted from blood. Regarding subset: CD45RA-negative fraction. These receptor sequences come from a man between 18 and 35 years old in good health.

The chain recombines TRBV6-4 with TRBJ1-1; TRBD1 is a possible D gene (5 bases). Germline CDR1 is MRHNA and CDR2 is SNTAGT. V lost 4 bases to trimming and J lost 3 bases, with 24 bases between them. This CDR3 contains 18 residues. This CDR3 reads CASSASAWGGEKDTEAFF. Here the CDR3 DNA reads TGTGCCAGCAGTGCGTCCGCCTGGGGGGGGGAAAAGGACACTGAAGCTTTCTTT.

The V and J genes are TRBV2 and TRBJ2-1, with D possibly called TRBD1 or TRBD2 (5 bases each). The CDR3 covers 18 residues. The germline V gene encodes CDR1 SNHLY and CDR2 FYNNEI. V was trimmed by 7 bases and J by 12 bases, leaving 34 bases between them. The CDR3 sequence is CASKYGTSLGPLEGGQFF. The CDR3 DNA reads TGTGCCAGCAAGTACGGGACCTCCCTAGGACCTCTAGAAGGCGGGCAGTTCTTC.

This chain joins TRBV2 and TRBJ2-3; D remains unclear. Trimming took off 4 bases at V and 5 bases at J, with 7 bases between the two ends. The CDR3 totals 12 residues. Germline assignment: CDR1 SNHLY and CDR2 FYNNEI. The CDR3 reads CASSALEDTQYF. The DNA of the CDR3 is TGTGCCAGCAGTGCCCTAGAAGATACGCAGTATTTT. The variable domain in full, with the rest retrieved from reference TRBV2 and TRBJ2-3, is EPEVTQTPSHQVTQMGQEVILRCVPISNHLYFYWYRQILGQKVEFLVSFYNNEISEKSEIFDDQFSVERPDGSNFTLKIRSTKLEDSAMYFCASSALEDTQYFGPGTRLTVL.

This chain connects TRBV2 to TRBJ1-2; TRBD1 agrees at 10 bases. J was trimmed by 6 bases and V by 6 bases; bases with no gene match: 7. Germline loops: CDR1 SNHLY, CDR2 FYNNEI. The CDR3 runs 14 residues. The CDR3 nucleotides are TGTGCCAGCAGAAGCGACGGGACAGGGGATGGCTACACCTTC. Translation gives CASRSDGTGDGYTF.

V is TRBV5-1 and J is TRBJ2-3, with 9 positions matching TRBD2. V was pared by 7 bases and J by 1 base, with 7 bases of the junction left unmatched. This CDR3 contains 15 residues. Germline V gene data show CDR1 as SGHRS and CDR2 as YFSETQ. The CDR3 region has the DNA TGCGCCAGCGCGGTAGCGGGGGACCGCACAGATACGCAGTATTTT. Its protein is CASAVAGDRTDTQYF.

This clone was detected a few times. The V call is TRBV29-1, the J call TRBJ1-1, with TRBD1 identical over 7 bases. Unmatched junction bases numbered 5, after V lost 4 bases and J lost 6 bases. Germline V gene lookup returns CDR1 SQVTM and CDR2 ANQGSEA. CDR3 length equals 12 residues. CDR3 nucleotide sequence: TGCAGCGTTGCAACAGGGGTCGCTGAAGCTTTCTTT. Amino acid sequence: CSVATGVAEAFF.

V is TRBV7-3 and J is TRBJ2-2; the D is unclear. Trimming took 5 bases from V and 6 from J, leaving 13 bases between them. The CDR3 runs 14 residues. The V gene's germline CDR1 is SGHTA and CDR2 FQGTGA. CDR3 region: CASSPSRFSGELFF. The CDR3 bases are TGTGCCAGCAGCCCTTCTAGATTTTCCGGGGAGCTGTTTTTT.

This clone has ten or more counts. The chain has TRBV4-1 and TRBJ2-2, with D perhaps being TRBD1 or TRBD2 (6 bases each). The CDR3 spans 17 residues. Per germline, CDR1 MGHRA and CDR2 YSYEKL. V was trimmed by 1 base and J by 10 bases, leaving 22 bases between them. CDR3 protein: CASSQAPGGPLMKELFF. CDR3 nucleotides: TGCGCCAGCAGCCAAGCACCCGGGGGCCCGTTGATGAAGGAGCTGTTTTTT.

The CDR3 nucleotides read TGTGCCAGCAGTTGGCGCGAGGGGGAAGCTTTCTTT. It yields the protein CASSWREGEAFF. The V call is TRBV7-9, the J call TRBJ1-1; D perhaps matches TRBD1 (5 bases). CDR1 and CDR2 (germline): SEHNR, FQNEAQ (reference sequence). The CDR3 is 12 amino acids. The V gene lost 6 bases and the J gene lost 8 bases, with 13 bases spanning the gap.

The rearrangement links TRBV7-2 to TRBJ1-1; no clear D gene. There are 14 residues in the CDR3. CDR1 SGHTA and CDR2 FQGNSA come from the germline V gene. Trimming left V 6 bases short and J 0 bases short, with 11 bases between. As DNA, the CDR3 is TGTGCCAGCAGGCGAGAGACGGTGAACACTGAAGCTTTCTTT. Protein: CASRRETVNTEAFF.

This chain links TRBV7-3 with TRBJ1-3; D uncertain. Trimming cost V 4 bases and J 2 bases, with 15 bases left between them. CDR3 size: 16 residues. CDR1 is SGHTA, CDR2 FQGTGA, per germline. CDR3 sequence reads: CASSSTDRDAGNTIYF. The CDR3 DNA reads as TGTGCCAGCAGCTCCACCGACCGCGATGCTGGAAACACCATATATTTT.

The chain combines TRBV12-2 with TRBJ2-6; TRBD1, the table's D call, lacks a check against the DNA. TRBV12-2 is a pseudogene. There are 14 residues in the CDR3. The CDR3 loop is CASRSNSGANVLTF. Here the CDR3 DNA reads TGTGCAAGTCGCTCAAACTCTGGGGCCAACGTCCTGACTTTC.

The rearrangement uses TRBV5-1 and TRBJ2-1, with D maybe TRBD2 (6 bases). CDR1 and CDR2 (germline): SGHRS, YFSETQ. This CDR3 comprises 16 residues. V gave up 3 bases and J gave up 8 bases, with 21 bases separating them. In nucleotides, the CDR3 is TGCGCCAGCAGCTCGGTAGCAGGGCGGGGCTTATATGAGCAGTTCTTC. This sequence encodes CASSSVAGRGLYEQFF. Combining the CDR3 with reference TRBV5-1 and TRBJ2-1 gives the whole variable domain KAGVTQTPRYLIKTRGQQVTLSCSPISGHRSVSWYQQTPGQGLQFLFEYFSETQRNKGNFPGRFSGRQFSNSRSEMNVSTLELGDSALYLCASSSVAGRGLYEQFFGPGTRLTVL.

J is TRBJ2-1 and V is TRBV9, with 10 bases identical to TRBD2. J was trimmed by 8 bases and V by 0 bases; bases with no gene match: 17. Germline loops: CDR1 SGDLS, CDR2 YYNGEE. The CDR3 runs to 19 residues. The DNA for the CDR3 is TGTGCCAGCAGCGTAGTACTTGGGAAGGGACTAGCGCCGATCGATGAGCAGTTCTTC. Amino acid sequence: CASSVVLGKGLAPIDEQFF. The full variable domain, its missing parts supplied by reference TRBV9 and TRBJ2-1, is DSGVTQTPKHLITATGQRVTLRCSPRSGDLSVYWYQQSLDQGLQFLIQYYNGEERAKGNILERFSAQQFPDLHSELNLSSLELGDSALYFCASSVVLGKGLAPIDEQFFGPGTRLTVL.

This clone was seen a single time. This chain links TRBV30 with TRBJ1-1, with 7 positions matching TRBD1. CDR1 and CDR2 from the germline V gene are GTSNPN and SVGIG (reference sequence). V shed 1 base, J shed 0 bases, and the junction held 5 bases outside the gene matches. CDR3 length: 15 amino acids. CDR3 residues: CAWSEAGTVNTEAFF. Written as DNA, the CDR3 is TGTGCCTGGAGTGAAGCCGGGACAGTGAACACTGAAGCTTTCTTT. The variable domain in full, completed from reference TRBV30 and TRBJ1-1, reads SQTIHQWPATLVQPVGSPLSLECTVEGTSNPNLYWYRQAAGRGLQLLFYSVGIGQISSEVPQNLSASRPQDRQFILSSKKLLLSDSGFYLCAWSEAGTVNTEAFFGQGTRLTVV.

The CDR3 coding sequence is TGTGCCAGCAGGGACCCGGGTCGGTACGAGCAGTACTTC. It encodes CASRDPGRYEQYF. The V call is TRBV28, the J call TRBJ2-7; D is ambiguous. Germline CDR1 reads MDHEN; CDR2 reads SYDVKM. This CDR3 spans 13 amino acids. The germline V and J ends were trimmed by 6 bases and 4 bases, with 13 bases remaining between them.

The chain carries TRBV7-9 and TRBJ2-7, with TRBD2 as a possible D gene (5 bases). Per the germline V gene, CDR1 is SEHNR and CDR2 is FQNEAQ (reference sequence). The V and J ends lost 6 bases and 0 bases respectively, with 15 bases between them. The CDR3 runs to 15 residues. CDR3 DNA sequence: TGTGCCAGCAGAGTCGTGGCTGGGAGCTCCTACGAGCAGTACTTC. Its translation: CASRVVAGSSYEQYF.

J is TRBJ1-6 and V is TRBV30; 7 bases fit TRBD1. J lost 6 bases, V lost 4 bases, and 9 bases had no gene match. The germline CDR1 and CDR2 sequences are GTSNPN and SVGIG (reference sequence). The length of the CDR3 is 15 residues. The CDR3 reads CAWTRQGVTNSPLHF. The CDR3 region has the DNA TGTGCCTGGACTCGGCAGGGGGTTACTAATTCACCCCTCCACTTT.

The genes are TRBV15 and TRBJ2-3; 7 bases match TRBD1. Germline lookup yields CDR1 LNHNV and CDR2 YYDKDF (reference sequence). V dropped 1 base and J dropped 1; count of bases not matched to a gene: 8. The CDR3 is 17 residues long. The CDR3 here is CATSRGVTGVGTDTQYF. CDR3 coding DNA: TGTGCCACCAGCAGAGGTGTAACAGGGGTAGGCACAGATACGCAGTATTTT.

This clone has just a few counts. The genes are TRBV5-1 and TRBJ1-6; TRBD1 agrees at 9 bases. CDR1 and CDR2 from the germline V gene are SGHRS and YFSETQ. The V and J ends lost 3 bases and 7 bases, in that order; junction bases with no gene match: 2. The CDR3 is 14 amino acids. In DNA, the CDR3 is TGCGCCAGCAGCTGGACAGGGGAAAATTCACCCCTCCACTTT. It encodes CASSWTGENSPLHF.

Worth noting for this clone: The sample carries other DNA sequences with the same CDR3. This chain connects TRBV18 to TRBJ1-1; a weak D match, TRBD1 (5 bases). The germline CDR1 and CDR2 sequences are KGHSH and LQKENI. The CDR3 runs to 13 residues. The V gene lost 2 bases and the J gene lost 2 bases, with 6 bases spanning the gap. CDR3 DNA: TGTGCCAGCTCACCAGGGGCCAACACTGAAGCTTTCTTT. This encodes CASSPGANTEAFF. Looking up the rest from reference TRBV18 and TRBJ1-1 gives the full variable domain: NAGVMQNPRHLVRRRGQEARLRCSPMKGHSHVYWYRQLPEEGLKFMVYLQKENIIDESGMPKERFSAEFPKEGPSILRIQQVVRGDSAAYFCASSPGANTEAFFGQGTRLTVV.

This clone was counted only a few times. V gene TRBV7-2 combines with J gene TRBJ2-7; the D gene is possibly TRBD2 (5 bases). V lost 1 base and J lost 0, with 7 bases in between. Germline values: CDR1 SGHTA, CDR2 FQGNSA. The CDR3 extends over 14 amino acids. The CDR3 protein is CASSLGLPSYEQYF. For the CDR3, the DNA is TGTGCCAGCAGCTTAGGACTACCCTCCTACGAGCAGTACTTC.

J is TRBJ1-3 and V is TRBV2, with TRBD1 matching over 7 bases. This CDR3 is built from 20 residues. J gave up 0 bases and V 2 bases, and 16 bases lay outside the gene matches. Germline V gene lookup returns CDR1 SNHLY and CDR2 FYNNEI. The CDR3 coding sequence is TGTGCCAGCAGTGAACTGAGAGGATTTCGGGACAGAAGCTCTGGAAACACCATATATTTT. This encodes CASSELRGFRDRSSGNTIYF. The entire variable domain, with the rest obtained from reference TRBV2 and TRBJ1-3, is as follows: EPEVTQTPSHQVTQMGQEVILRCVPISNHLYFYWYRQILGQKVEFLVSFYNNEISEKSEIFDDQFSVERPDGSNFTLKIRSTKLEDSAMYFCASSELRGFRDRSSGNTIYFGEGSWLTVV.

Many counts were recorded for this clone. V and J are TRBV10-1 and TRBJ1-4; D uncertain. Trimming cost V 0 bases and J 6 bases, with 14 bases left between them. The germline V gene encodes CDR1 WNHNN and CDR2 SYGVQD (reference sequence). This CDR3 region has 16 residues. The CDR3 sequence: CASSESSRGGHEKLFF. The CDR3 region has the DNA TGCGCCAGCAGTGAGTCGAGTAGAGGAGGACATGAAAAACTGTTTTTT.

The CDR3 is CASSQDWGARETQYF. The CDR3 nucleotides read TGCGCCAGCAGCCAAGATTGGGGAGCCCGAGAGACCCAGTACTTC. V gene TRBV4-1 combines with J gene TRBJ2-5, with D tentatively TRBD2 (5 bases). The CDR3 sequence is 15 residues long. CDR1 and CDR2 from the germline V gene are MGHRA and YSYEKL. Trimming removed 0 bases at V and 4 bases at J, with 12 bases between.

This clone was detected once. This chain connects TRBV30 to TRBJ2-6; D is perhaps TRBD1 or TRBD2 (6 bases each). CDR3 length: 13 residues. Germline V gives CDR1 GTSNPN, CDR2 SVGIG (reference sequence). The V end was cut by 5 bases, the J end by 2 bases, with 7 bases between. For the CDR3, the DNA is TGTGCCTGGCGGGGGCCTGGGGCCAACGTCCTGACTTTC. Translating it yields CAWRGPGANVLTF.